This T cell receptor (beta chain) was documented in a study of Ad26.COV2.S vaccination and SARS-CoV-2 variants (dated by TCRdb to about 2021). In terms of the full investigation: Donors in the vaccine arm were drawn from COV1001, a phase I-IIa trial of Ad26.COV2.S in healthy adults that was multicentre, randomized, double-blind and placebo-controlled. Sequencing of the TCRbeta repertoire served to evaluate the specificity and breadth of SARS-CoV-2-reactive T cell receptors following Ad26.COV2.S vaccination. Ad26.COV2.S was given intramuscularly at 5x10^10 or 1x10^11 viral particles, as a single shot or as two shots 56 days apart. A total of roughly 32 samples were included in the TCR-sequenced set, comprising about 20 Ad26.COV2.S vaccine recipients, 5 placebo recipients and 8 SARS-CoV-2 convalescent individuals. Blinding of investigators to trial group allocation was maintained during experiments and outcome assessment. Trial participants were randomized into five groups of five: low-dose or high-dose Ad26.COV2.S given once or twice, or placebo on both occasions.

Sample treatment or condition, as interpreted from the label and publication: around 19 received Ad26.COV2.S at low or high dose, single or two shots; 5 received placebo; per-sample allocation not given. Repertoires of vaccine and placebo recipients were sequenced from samples collected on day 63 after the first injection. Between 29 July and 7 August 2020, Cohort 1b enrolled approximately 26 adults aged 18-55 years at one site in Boston, USA. Ad26.COV2.S was a replication-incompetent adenovirus type 26 vector that expressed a prefusion-stabilized SARS-CoV-2 spike protein derived from the original Wuhan strain. The immunoSEQ Assay was used to sequence TCRbeta CDR3 regions. After extraction, genomic DNA underwent amplification by bias-controlled multiplex PCR, followed by high-throughput sequencing. Per the authors' processing: To quantify the absolute abundance of every unique TCRbeta CDR3 region, sequences were collapsed and filtered. T cell fraction was estimated by normalizing TCRbeta template counts to usable DNA, which was measured by amplifying reference genes present in all nucleated cells. Repertoire TCRs were annotated as SARS-CoV-2-specific when V gene, CDR3 amino acid sequence and J gene were exactly matched to a known reactive TCR set. The reference SARS-CoV-2 TCR set came from MIRA and was filtered for enrichment in COVID-19-positive ImmuneCODE repertoires, removing public or cross-reactive TCRs. Using the MIRA antigens, annotated TCRs were further analysed by specific ORF or by position within an ORF. Breadth was defined as annotated unique rearrangements over total unique productive rearrangements; depth was the summed frequency of those rearrangements. Two-sided Wilcoxon rank-sum tests were applied when comparing TCR breadth between groups. TCRdb re-hosts the immuneACCESS table, in-frame sequences only. Its copies lack some clones; in the studies checked, an unresolved V gene accounts for under half of them, and the cause for the rest is not known. V and J calls and clone size are given by that table; D and trimming were obtained from the DNA. The sample table contains fewer than 900,000 clones; only one count was recorded for roughly 90% of them. The top ten constitute roughly 1.5% of the sample.

CDR1 and CDR2 (LGHDT, YNNKEL) derive from the germline V gene (reference sequence). Trimming accounts for 4 bases at V and 3 bases at J, while the number of junction bases matched to no gene is 5. The CDR3 spans 15 residues, from the cysteine through the phenylalanine. The DNA shown is the 45-base CDR3, in frame from base 1. On the study overall, not on this receptor specifically: Spike-specific TCR breadth was higher in Ad26.COV2.S recipients than in placebo recipients (P = 0.0014). Non-spike TCR breadth was comparable between vaccine and placebo recipients, consistent with the vaccine containing only spike. After vaccination, spike-specific CD8+ and CD4+ T cell responses were reported to show substantial breadth. The authors noted that total T cell responses may have been underestimated by the TCR breadth and depth analyses. The study was not powered to compare responses between vaccine doses or regimens.

Details on this clone: Its antigen is unknown. Within one base of it there is no much larger clone, and no base qualities were kept.

This clonotype was sampled from a person aged 18-60 years who received the Ad26.COV2.S COVID-19 vaccine or a placebo. The chain links TRBV3-1 (or the pseudogene TRBV3-2) with TRBJ2-7; TRBD2 aligns with 11 central bases. The sample consisted of peripheral blood, taken in a trial of Ad26.COV2.S vaccine versus placebo. The CDR3 reads as follows: CASSLASGRFYEQYF. The nucleotide sequence reads as follows: TGTGCCAGCAGCCTAGCTAGCGGGAGGTTCTACGAGCAGTACTTC.